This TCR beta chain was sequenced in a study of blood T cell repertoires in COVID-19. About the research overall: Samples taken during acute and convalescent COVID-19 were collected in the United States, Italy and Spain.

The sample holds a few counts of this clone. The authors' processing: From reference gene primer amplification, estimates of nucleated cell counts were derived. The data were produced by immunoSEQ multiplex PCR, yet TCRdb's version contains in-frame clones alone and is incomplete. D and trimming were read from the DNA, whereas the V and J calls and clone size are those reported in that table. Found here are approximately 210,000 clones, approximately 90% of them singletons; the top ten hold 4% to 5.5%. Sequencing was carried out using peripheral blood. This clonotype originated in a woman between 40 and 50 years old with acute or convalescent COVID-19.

The CDR3 coding sequence is TGTGCCAGCAGCGACGACGCCAGGGTGTACTCTGGGGCCAACGTCCTGACTTTC. Translating it yields CASSDDARVYSGANVLTF. The chain combines TRBV9 with TRBJ2-6; D possibly corresponds to TRBD1 (5 bases). Trimming removed 3 bases from V and 0 bases from J, with 16 bases in between. This CDR3 spans 18 amino acids. Germline loops: CDR1 SGDLS, CDR2 YYNGEE.